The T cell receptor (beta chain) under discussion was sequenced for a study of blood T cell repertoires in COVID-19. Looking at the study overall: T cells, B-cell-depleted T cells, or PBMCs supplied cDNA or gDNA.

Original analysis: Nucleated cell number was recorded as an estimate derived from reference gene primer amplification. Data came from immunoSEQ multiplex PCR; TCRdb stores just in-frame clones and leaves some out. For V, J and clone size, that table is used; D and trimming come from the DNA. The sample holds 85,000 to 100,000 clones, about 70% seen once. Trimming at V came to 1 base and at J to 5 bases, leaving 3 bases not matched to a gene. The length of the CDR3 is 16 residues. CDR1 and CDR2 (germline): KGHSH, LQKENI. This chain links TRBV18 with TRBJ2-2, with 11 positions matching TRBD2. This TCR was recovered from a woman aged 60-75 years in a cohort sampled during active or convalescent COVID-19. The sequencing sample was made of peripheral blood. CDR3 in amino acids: CASSPRGLAATGELFF. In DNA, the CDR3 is TGTGCCAGCTCACCACGGGGACTAGCGGCAACCGGGGAGCTGTTTTTT.